The source of this T cell receptor beta chain is a study of cytomegalovirus exposure and HLA in healthy donors. In the PCR, 60 Vbeta and 13 Jbeta primers were used. Sequencing used immunoSEQ multiplex PCR; TCRdb keeps in-frame clones, though not all of them. The sample carries roughly 97,000 clones, about four fifths recorded once. The germline V gene encodes CDR1 SGHAT and CDR2 FQDESV (reference sequence). The CDR3 has 15 residues. The V end was cut by 3 bases, the J end by 4 bases, with 15 bases between. The chain combines TRBV11-1 with TRBJ2-5, with D tentatively TRBD1 (6 bases). The sequencing sample was made of PBMCs. The TCR originated in a man aged 35-49 years in good health and CMV-seropositive. This CDR3 reads CASSLVGRGGETQYF. The CDR3 nucleotides are TGTGCCAGCAGCTTGGTAGGCAGGGGCGGAGAGACCCAGTACTTC. Based on the CDR3 plus reference TRBV11-1 and TRBJ2-5, the full variable domain is EAEVAQSPRYKITEKSQAVAFWCDPISGHATLYWYRQILGQGPELLVQFQDESVVDDSQLPKDRFSAERLKGVDSTLKIQPAELGDSAMYLCASSLVGRGGETQYFGPGTRLLVL.